These 10 T cell receptor beta chains were sequenced from one sample in a study of blood T cell repertoires in COVID-19. Produced via immunoSEQ multiplex PCR; TCRdb's table is partial and in-frame only. The sample lists 60,000 to 70,000 clones; roughly 82% were seen once. Sequenced input: peripheral blood. The source of these receptors is a man aged 60 to 69 with acute or convalescent COVID-19.

This chain uses TRBV7-2 with TRBJ1-2; maybe TRBD1 (6 bases). The CDR3 runs 13 residues. Trimming stripped 3 bases from V and 6 bases from J, with 11 bases between. The germline V gene encodes CDR1 SGHTA and CDR2 FQGNSA. The CDR3 loop reads CASSFSYRDGYTF. CDR3 nucleotide sequence: TGTGCCAGCAGCTTCAGTTACAGGGATGGCTACACCTTC.

The V and J genes are TRBV7-2 and TRBJ1-2, with D unresolved. Germline CDR1 and CDR2: SGHTA and FQGNSA. CDR3 size: 14 residues. The V gene lost 1 base and the J gene lost 0 bases, with 6 bases spanning the gap. The CDR3 protein is CASSLDPANYGYTF. Written as DNA, the CDR3 is TGTGCCAGCAGCTTAGACCCAGCTAACTATGGCTACACCTTC.

The V gene is TRBV5-1, the J gene TRBJ2-7, with TRBD1 as a possible D gene (5 bases). Trimming removed 2 bases at V and 3 bases at J, with 9 bases between. The CDR3 sequence is 13 residues long. Germline lookup yields CDR1 SGHRS and CDR2 YFSETQ. The CDR3 nucleotides are TGCGCCAGCAGCTTAGGCAGGGACTACGAGCAGTACTTC. Amino acid sequence: CASSLGRDYEQYF. Full variable domain (rest looked up from reference TRBV5-1 and TRBJ2-7): KAGVTQTPRYLIKTRGQQVTLSCSPISGHRSVSWYQQTPGQGLQFLFEYFSETQRNKGNFPGRFSGRQFSNSRSEMNVSTLELGDSALYLCASSLGRDYEQYFGPGTRLTVT.

The chain couples TRBV2 to TRBJ1-1; the match to TRBD1 covers 7 bases. The ends lost 4 bases at V and 5 bases at J; junction bases unmatched: 4. Germline CDR1 and CDR2: SNHLY and FYNNEI. The CDR3 consists of 13 residues. The CDR3 nucleotides read TGTGCCAGCAGTGGACAGGGCAGGACTGAAGCTTTCTTT. Its translation: CASSGQGRTEAFF. The full variable domain, in which reference TRBV2 and TRBJ1-1 provide the parts outside the CDR3, is EPEVTQTPSHQVTQMGQEVILRCVPISNHLYFYWYRQILGQKVEFLVSFYNNEISEKSEIFDDQFSVERPDGSNFTLKIRSTKLEDSAMYFCASSGQGRTEAFFGQGTRLTVV.

The chain combines TRBV3-1 (or the pseudogene TRBV3-2) with TRBJ2-3; 8 bases map to TRBD1. The V gene's germline CDR1 is LGHDT and CDR2 YNNKEL (reference sequence). V shed 3 bases, J shed 4 bases, and the junction held 0 bases outside the gene matches. This CDR3 has 13 amino acids. CDR3 loop: CASSHRGPDTQYF. The CDR3 DNA follows: TGTGCCAGCAGCCACAGGGGGCCAGATACGCAGTATTTT.

The chain recombines TRBV7-2 with TRBJ2-1; D unresolved. The V and J ends lost 4 bases and 4 bases respectively, with 5 bases between them. The CDR3 loop spans 12 amino acids. Germline values: CDR1 SGHTA, CDR2 FQGNSA. CDR3: CASSSLYNEQFF. The CDR3 DNA sequence: TGTGCCAGCAGCTCCCTATACAATGAGCAGTTCTTC.

The chain carries TRBV6-4 and TRBJ2-3; 13 bases fit TRBD2. Unmatched junction bases numbered 3, after V lost 5 bases and J lost 4 bases. Germline lookup yields CDR1 MRHNA and CDR2 SNTAGT. This CDR3 spans 15 amino acids. The CDR3 DNA is TGTGCCAGCAGTACTAGCGGGGGGGCCGCAGATACGCAGTATTTT. This translates into CASSTSGGAADTQYF.

This chain uses TRBV6-5 with TRBJ1-2; the match to TRBD1 covers 11 bases. Germline V CDR1 and CDR2: MNHEY, SVGAGI. The CDR3 covers 16 residues. After removal of 2 bases from V and 2 bases from J, the junction contained 4 bases not matched to a gene. The CDR3 protein is CASSYLGQGANYGYTF. The CDR3 nucleotides are TGTGCCAGCAGTTACCTAGGACAGGGGGCGAACTATGGCTACACCTTC.

This clone has only a few counts. The chain is built from TRBV6-5 and TRBJ2-3; 7 nucleotides agree with TRBD2. J gave up 8 bases and V 5 bases, and 10 bases lay outside the gene matches. The CDR3 runs to 14 residues. Germline V CDR1 and CDR2: MNHEY, SVGAGI. The CDR3 loop is CASSPDGGSGTQYF. The CDR3 nucleotides are TGTGCCAGCAGTCCGGACGGGGGGAGTGGTACGCAGTATTTT.

The V and J genes are TRBV7-8 and TRBJ2-2; 7 bases match TRBD2. CDR1 and CDR2 (germline): SGHVS, FQNEAQ. V lost 2 bases, J lost 1 base, and 7 bases stayed unmatched. This CDR3 is built from 17 residues. CDR3 residues: CASSLPRGGENTGELFF. In nucleotides, the CDR3 is TGTGCCAGCAGCTTACCCCGGGGAGGGGAGAACACCGGGGAGCTGTTTTTT. Full variable domain (outside the CDR3, taken from reference TRBV7-8 and TRBJ2-2): GAGVSQSPRYKVAKRGQDVALRCDPISGHVSLFWYQQALGQGPEFLTYFQNEAQLDKSGLPSDRFFAERPEGSVSTLKIQRTQQEDSAVYLCASSLPRGGENTGELFFGEGSRLTVL.